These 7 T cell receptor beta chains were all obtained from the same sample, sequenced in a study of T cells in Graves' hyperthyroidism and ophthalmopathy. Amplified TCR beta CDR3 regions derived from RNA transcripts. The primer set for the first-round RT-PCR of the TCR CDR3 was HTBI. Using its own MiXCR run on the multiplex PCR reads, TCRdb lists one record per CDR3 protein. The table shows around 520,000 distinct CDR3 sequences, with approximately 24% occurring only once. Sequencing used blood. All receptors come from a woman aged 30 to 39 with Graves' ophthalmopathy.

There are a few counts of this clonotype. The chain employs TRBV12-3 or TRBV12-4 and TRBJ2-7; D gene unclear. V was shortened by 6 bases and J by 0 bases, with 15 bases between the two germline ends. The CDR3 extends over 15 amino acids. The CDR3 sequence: CASSSETPSSYEQYF. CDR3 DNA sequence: TGTGCCAGCAGCTCAGAGACTCCGAGCTCCTACGAGCAGTACTTC.

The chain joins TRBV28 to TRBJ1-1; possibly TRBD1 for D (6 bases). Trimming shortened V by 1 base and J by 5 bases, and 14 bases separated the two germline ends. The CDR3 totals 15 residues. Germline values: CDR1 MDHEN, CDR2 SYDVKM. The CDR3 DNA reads TGTGCCAGCAGTTTATTTTGGGGGGCGCAGACTGAAGCTTTCTTT. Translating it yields CASSLFWGAQTEAFF.

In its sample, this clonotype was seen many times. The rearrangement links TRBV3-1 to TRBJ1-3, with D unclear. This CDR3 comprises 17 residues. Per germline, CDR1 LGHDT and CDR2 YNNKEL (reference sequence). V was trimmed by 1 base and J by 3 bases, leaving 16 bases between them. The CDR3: CASSQAPWGGIGNTIYF. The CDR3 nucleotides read TGTGCCAGCAGCCAAGCCCCGTGGGGAGGAATTGGAAACACCATATATTTT.

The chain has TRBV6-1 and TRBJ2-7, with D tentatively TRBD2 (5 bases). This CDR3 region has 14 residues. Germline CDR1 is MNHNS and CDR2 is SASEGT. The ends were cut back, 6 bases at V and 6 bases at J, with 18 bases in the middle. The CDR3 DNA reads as TGTGCCAGCAGAAAAACCGGGAATGCTCGCGAGCAGTACTTC. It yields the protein CASRKTGNAREQYF.

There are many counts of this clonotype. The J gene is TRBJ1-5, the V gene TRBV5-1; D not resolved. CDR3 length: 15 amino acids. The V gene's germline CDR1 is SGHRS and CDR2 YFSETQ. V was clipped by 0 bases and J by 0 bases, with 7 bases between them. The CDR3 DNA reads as TGCGCCAGCAGCTTGGAGGGAGCTAGCAATCAGCCCCAGCATTTT. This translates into CASSLEGASNQPQHF.

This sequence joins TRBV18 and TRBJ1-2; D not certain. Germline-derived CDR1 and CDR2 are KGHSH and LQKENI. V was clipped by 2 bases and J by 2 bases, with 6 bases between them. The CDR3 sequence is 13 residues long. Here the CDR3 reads CASSPAINYGYTF. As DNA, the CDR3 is TGTGCCAGCTCACCAGCGATCAACTATGGCTACACCTTC.

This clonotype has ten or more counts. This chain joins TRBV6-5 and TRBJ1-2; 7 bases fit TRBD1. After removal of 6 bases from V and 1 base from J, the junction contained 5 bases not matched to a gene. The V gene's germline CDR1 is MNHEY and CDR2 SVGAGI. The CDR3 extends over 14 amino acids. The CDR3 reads CASSRDRSNYGYTF. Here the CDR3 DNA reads TGTGCCAGCAGCCGGGACAGAAGTAACTATGGCTACACCTTC.